Below, 25 T cell receptor beta chains from the same sample are listed, as sequenced in a study of PD-1 blockade in mismatch repair-deficient tumors. Using immunoSEQ multiplex PCR, the repertoire was profiled, and TCRdb retains in-frame clones only, with some absent. The table has 80,000 to 100,000 clones, around 85% seen once. This sample comprised peripheral blood, obtained 12 weeks after starting pembrolizumab. These receptors all stem from an adult with mismatch repair-deficient cancer.

This chain joins TRBV18 and TRBJ1-1; D gene uncertain. V was pared by 8 bases and J by 1 base, with 14 bases between. Germline assignment: CDR1 KGHSH and CDR2 LQKENI. This CDR3 is built from 14 residues. The CDR3 loop reads CASKTSAGNTEAFF. The CDR3 region has the DNA TGTGCCAGCAAAACCTCCGCTGGGAACACTGAAGCTTTCTTT.

The chain's CDR3 is CASSLPPGQGGDTQYF. DNA of the CDR3: TGTGCCAGCAGCCTTCCTCCGGGACAGGGAGGAGATACGCAGTATTTT. The V and J genes are TRBV5-4 and TRBJ2-3, with TRBD1 matching over 9 bases. Germline V gene sequence: CDR1 SGHNT, CDR2 YYREEE (reference sequence). J gave up 5 bases and V 4 bases, and 11 bases lay outside the gene matches. The CDR3 runs 16 residues.

Here the CDR3 DNA reads TGTGCCAGCAGCCCGGGACGGAGTATCTATGGCTACACCTTC. It is translated as CASSPGRSIYGYTF. The rearrangement joins TRBV9 to TRBJ1-2; D is possibly TRBD1 (5 bases). CDR3 length: 14 amino acids. With 4 bases removed from V and 4 bases from J, the gap between germline ends came to 14 bases. Germline CDR1 SGDLS, CDR2 YYNGEE.

J is TRBJ1-2 and V is TRBV19; D gene unclear. With 6 bases removed from V and 0 bases from J, the gap between germline ends came to 11 bases. From germline, CDR1 is LNHDA and CDR2 SQIVND (reference sequence). The CDR3 sequence is 14 residues long. Here the CDR3 DNA reads TGTGCCAGTAGCCGGACCGACCCTAACTATGGCTACACCTTC. Protein product: CASSRTDPNYGYTF.

This clone has a handful of counts. The chain joins TRBV18 to TRBJ1-1; 8 nucleotides line up with TRBD1. This CDR3 has 13 amino acids. The germline gives CDR1 KGHSH, CDR2 LQKENI. V shed 4 bases and J 3 bases; nucleotides not matched to a gene: 1. The CDR3 loop reads CASSQQGDTEAFF. The CDR3 DNA is TGTGCCAGCTCACAACAGGGGGACACTGAAGCTTTCTTT.

The chain recombines TRBV29-1 with TRBJ1-1; the match to TRBD1 covers 8 bases. The germline gives CDR1 SQVTM, CDR2 ANQGSEA. The junction had 4 bases not matched to a gene; V was cut back by 1 base and J by 3 bases. This CDR3 has 14 residues. Written as DNA, the CDR3 is TGCAGCGTTGAAGTGGCGACAGGGGACACTGAAGCTTTCTTT. Amino acids: CSVEVATGDTEAFF.

The rearrangement links TRBV13 to TRBJ2-5, with D perhaps given as TRBD1 or TRBD2 (6 bases each). Germline V gene data show CDR1 as PRHDT and CDR2 as FYEKMQ (reference sequence). The CDR3 runs 14 residues. V gave up 2 bases and J gave up 5 bases, with 12 bases separating them. CDR3 protein: CASSLRGSGETQYF. The CDR3 nucleotides are TGTGCCAGCAGCTTAAGGGGGAGCGGGGAGACCCAGTACTTC.

The chain links TRBV7-2 to TRBJ1-2, with a weak D call TRBD1 (6 bases). The CDR3 loop spans 14 amino acids. CDR1 is SGHTA, CDR2 FQGNSA, per germline. The ends were cut back, 2 bases at V and 4 bases at J, with 11 bases in the middle. The CDR3 is CASSLTRGSYGYTF. The CDR3 coding sequence is TGTGCCAGCAGCTTAACCAGGGGATCCTATGGCTACACCTTC.

The rearrangement uses TRBV10-1 and TRBJ2-3; no firm D call. This CDR3 contains 13 residues. The ends were cut back, 2 bases at V and 5 bases at J, with 8 bases in the middle. Germline values: CDR1 WNHNN, CDR2 SYGVQD (reference sequence). CDR3 sequence reads: CASSERRGDTQYF. CDR3 DNA: TGCGCCAGCAGTGAGAGGCGCGGAGATACGCAGTATTTT.

This chain uses TRBV19 with TRBJ2-3; unclear D gene. The germline V gene has CDR1 LNHDA and CDR2 SQIVND (reference sequence). Between the trimmed V and J ends, which lost 7 bases and 1 base, there was a span of 9 bases. CDR3 length equals 13 residues. CDR3 sequence reads: CASTRFGTDTQYF. CDR3 coding DNA: TGTGCCAGTACCCGATTTGGCACAGATACGCAGTATTTT.

This clone was seen ten or more times. The chain employs TRBV19 and TRBJ1-5, with a possible D match to TRBD1 (6 bases). Germline CDR1 is LNHDA and CDR2 is SQIVND (reference sequence). V was clipped by 8 bases and J by 3 bases, with 17 bases between them. The CDR3 length is 15 residues. Here the CDR3 reads CASQSGGAINQPQHF. The CDR3, as DNA: TGTGCCAGTCAAAGCGGGGGGGCTATCAATCAGCCCCAGCATTTT.

This chain uses TRBV27 with TRBJ2-1; 10 positions match TRBD2. With 5 bases clipped from V and 4 bases from J, the junction kept 5 bases outside the gene matches. This CDR3 has 15 residues. CDR1 is MNHEY, CDR2 SMNVEV, per germline (reference sequence). The CDR3 region is CASSPPGLAYNEQFF. Written as DNA, the CDR3 is TGTGCCAGCAGTCCACCGGGACTAGCGTACAATGAGCAGTTCTTC.

This chain connects TRBV15 to TRBJ2-3, with 7 bases lining up with TRBD1. Germline V gene lookup returns CDR1 LNHNV and CDR2 YYDKDF (reference sequence). The length of the CDR3 is 17 residues. The junction had 11 bases not matched to a gene; V was cut back by 5 bases and J by 0 bases. CDR3 nucleotide sequence: TGTGCCACCAGCTATTTCCCCCGGGACAGTAGCACAGATACGCAGTATTTT. Translation: CATSYFPRDSSTDTQYF.

Turning to this clone: A junction end diverges from the germline sequence, so it may reflect a read error. The chain is built from TRBV7-7 and TRBJ2-2; TRBD2 aligns across 10 bases. CDR1 SSHAT and CDR2 FNYEAQ come from the germline V gene (reference sequence). The CDR3 has 17 amino acids. The CDR3 bases are TGTGCTAGCAGCCCCACTAGCGGGAACGCGAACACCGGGGAGCTGTTTTTT. It yields the protein CASSPTSGNANTGELFF.

The chain uses TRBV6-6 and TRBJ1-1; 7 nucleotides line up with TRBD1. V lost 2 bases, J lost 5 bases, and 8 bases stayed unmatched. Per the germline V gene, CDR1 is MNHNY and CDR2 is SVGAGI (reference sequence). The CDR3 has 15 amino acids. The CDR3 nucleotides are TGTGCCAGCAGTTACGGCCCTACAGGGGAGACTGAAGCTTTCTTT. Amino acids: CASSYGPTGETEAFF.

This rearrangement joins TRBV29-1 to TRBJ2-3; 9 bases align to TRBD2. CDR3 size: 13 residues. J was trimmed by 4 bases and V by 4 bases; bases with no gene match: 3. CDR1 is SQVTM and CDR2 is ANQGSEA in the germline V gene. In DNA, the CDR3 is TGCAGCGTTGGCGGGAGGGCTGCAGATACGCAGTATTTT. Translation: CSVGGRAADTQYF.

J is TRBJ2-3 and V is TRBV7-2, with D uncertain. Deletions cut 1 base from V and 6 bases from J, with 14 bases between. The CDR3 is 15 amino acids. Germline V gives CDR1 SGHTA, CDR2 FQGNSA. The CDR3 here is CASSLEGLPRDTQYF. The CDR3 bases are TGTGCCAGCAGCTTAGAGGGTCTACCTCGGGATACGCAGTATTTT.

The chain employs TRBV29-1 and TRBJ2-5, with a tentative D call TRBD1 (5 bases). CDR1 SQVTM and CDR2 ANQGSEA come from the germline V gene. Trimming shortened V by 4 bases and J by 2 bases, and 8 bases separated the two germline ends. The CDR3 extends over 12 amino acids. CDR3 nucleotides: TGCAGCGTTGTTAGACAGCAAGAGACCCAGTACTTC. Protein: CSVVRQQETQYF.

The V and J genes are TRBV11-1 and TRBJ2-7; 7 bases line up with TRBD2. Germline V gives CDR1 SGHAT, CDR2 FQDESV (reference sequence). The J segment lost 2 bases and the V segment lost 5 bases, leaving 6 bases of the junction unmatched. CDR3 size: 14 residues. The CDR3 region is CASSAGVGAYEQYF. CDR3 bases: TGTGCCAGCAGCGCGGGAGTTGGGGCCTACGAGCAGTACTTC.

The chain employs TRBV9 and TRBJ1-5, with D hard to call. Germline V gene sequence: CDR1 SGDLS, CDR2 YYNGEE. This CDR3 is built from 12 residues. Trimming took off 3 bases at V and 6 bases at J, with 7 bases between the two ends. The CDR3 bases are TGTGCCAGCAGCGGGGGTGGTCAGCCCCAGCATTTT. It codes for CASSGGGQPQHF.

The chain joins TRBV4-1 to TRBJ2-1; the match to TRBD1 covers 7 bases. V trimming: 0 bases; J trimming: 0 bases; junction bases outside the gene matches: 2. CDR1 MGHRA and CDR2 YSYEKL come from the germline V gene. The CDR3 totals 16 residues. CDR3 in DNA: TGCGCCAGCAGCCAAGAGGGACAGCTCTCCTACAATGAGCAGTTCTTC. Translating it yields CASSQEGQLSYNEQFF.

V usage is TRBV5-3 and J usage is TRBJ2-7; 10 bases line up with TRBD1. TRBV5-3 is labeled an ORF, and its function is uncertain. The CDR3 runs 18 residues. V lost 4 bases, J lost 7 bases, and 20 bases stayed unmatched. CDR3 coding DNA: TGTGCCAGAAGCCTGATACCGGGACAGGGGAACCATCGTCGAGAGCAGTACTTC. Amino acid sequence: CARSLIPGQGNHRREQYF.

The rearrangement links TRBV11-2 to TRBJ2-7; possible D gene TRBD2, 5 bases. There are 13 residues in the CDR3. V lost 5 bases and J lost 6, with 14 bases in between. The germline CDR1 and CDR2 sequences are SGHAT and FQNNGV. The CDR3 DNA sequence: TGTGCCAGCAGCAATTCCGGGAAGGGCGAGCAGTACTTC. As protein: CASSNSGKGEQYF.

The chain is built from TRBV14 and TRBJ2-7; TRBD2 matches at 8 bases. Germline lookup yields CDR1 SGHDN and CDR2 FVKESK. J lost 3 bases, V lost 1 base, and 5 bases had no gene match. The CDR3 spans 15 residues. This CDR3 is CASSQGLAKFYEQYF. CDR3 in DNA: TGTGCCAGCAGCCAAGGACTAGCGAAGTTCTACGAGCAGTACTTC. Drawing the rest from reference TRBV14 and TRBJ2-7, the complete variable domain is EAGVTQFPSHSVIEKGQTVTLRCDPISGHDNLYWYRRVMGKEIKFLLHFVKESKQDESGMPNNRFLAERTGGTYSTLKVQPAELEDSGVYFCASSQGLAKFYEQYFGPGTRLTVT.

The chain recombines TRBV7-9 with TRBJ1-5; D perhaps matches TRBD1 (6 bases). V gave up 2 bases and J gave up 4 bases, with 12 bases separating them. CDR3 length: 15 amino acids. Germline CDR1 SEHNR, CDR2 FQNEAQ (reference sequence). CDR3 amino acids: CASSLSGDGNQPQHF. DNA for the CDR3: TGTGCCAGCAGCTTATCAGGGGATGGTAATCAGCCCCAGCATTTT.